Included here is one T cell receptor (beta chain) sequence, with context. In its sample, this clone was seen a few times. This clone's antigen is unknown. No clone much larger than this one lies a single base away; base qualities are absent. The CDR3 has 11 amino acids, counting the end cysteine and phenylalanine. Here the CDR3 DNA is all that survives: 33 bases in frame from base 1. V is pared back by 6 bases and J by 9 bases, with 9 bases lying between the germline termini. This sample was taken from a study of Ad26.COV2.S vaccination and SARS-CoV-2 variants (dated by TCRdb to the early 2020s). For context, the study as a whole: Donors in the vaccine arm were drawn from COV1001, a phase I-IIa trial of Ad26.COV2.S in healthy adults that was multicentre, randomized, double-blind and placebo-controlled. Ad26.COV2.S was administered intramuscularly at a dose of 5x10^10 or 1x10^11 viral particles, either as one shot or as two shots given 56 days apart. A total of around 32 samples were included in the TCR-sequenced set, comprising around 20 Ad26.COV2.S vaccine recipients, 5 placebo recipients and 8 SARS-CoV-2 convalescent individuals. Participants in the trial were split at random into five groups of five each, receiving low-dose or high-dose Ad26.COV2.S once or twice, or else placebo on both occasions. Throughout the experiments and outcome assessment, investigators stayed blinded to trial group allocation. The specificity and breadth of SARS-CoV-2-reactive T cell receptors after Ad26.COV2.S vaccination were assessed by TCRbeta repertoire sequencing. Beyond this particular receptor, the publication reports: Ad26.COV2.S recipients had higher spike-specific TCR breadth than placebo recipients (P = 0.0014). After vaccination, substantial breadth of spike-specific CD8+ and CD4+ T cell responses was reported. The authors noted that the TCR breadth and depth analyses may have underestimated total T cell responses. Non-spike TCR breadth was comparable between vaccine and placebo recipients, consistent with the vaccine containing only spike. The study lacked the statistical power to compare responses across vaccine doses or regimens.

TCRbeta CDR3 regions were sequenced with the immunoSEQ Assay. After extraction, genomic DNA underwent amplification by bias-controlled multiplex PCR, followed by high-throughput sequencing. In the paper's pipeline: To quantify the absolute abundance of every unique TCRbeta CDR3 region, sequences were collapsed and filtered. T cell fraction was estimated by normalizing TCRbeta template counts to usable DNA, with usable DNA measured through amplification of reference genes found in all nucleated cells. Repertoire TCRs were annotated as SARS-CoV-2-specific by exact matching of V gene, CDR3 amino acid sequence and J gene to a known reactive TCR set. The reference SARS-CoV-2 TCR set came from MIRA and was filtered for enrichment in COVID-19-positive ImmuneCODE repertoires, removing public or cross-reactive TCRs. Using the MIRA antigens, annotated TCRs were further analysed by specific ORF or by position within an ORF. Breadth was defined as the number of annotated unique rearrangements divided by the total number of unique productive rearrangements, and depth was defined as the summed frequency of the annotated unique rearrangements. Two-sided Wilcoxon rank-sum tests were used to compare TCR breadth between groups. TCRdb holds this immuneACCESS table with in-frame rearrangements only. Some clones are missing; in checked studies, unresolved V genes explain under half, and the rest has no known cause. That table gives V, J and clone size, and the DNA gave D and trimming. The sample table lists fewer than 500,000 clones, about 91% of them with a count of one. The ten largest make up approximately 2.5% of the sample.

The treatment or condition label, as the study defines it: about 20 received Ad26.COV2.S at low or high dose, single or two shots; about 5 received placebo; per-sample allocation not given. For vaccine and placebo recipients, repertoires were sequenced using samples collected on day 63 after the first injection. Cohort 1b enrolled 20 to 30 adults aged 18-55 years at a single site in Boston, USA, between 29 July and 7 August 2020. Ad26.COV2.S consisted of a replication-incompetent adenovirus type 26 vector by which a prefusion-stabilized SARS-CoV-2 spike protein from the original Wuhan strain was expressed.

Recombination joined TRBV12-3 or TRBV12-4 with TRBJ1-5, with the D gene too uncertain to name. This TCR was sampled from a person aged 18-60 years who received the Ad26.COV2.S COVID-19 vaccine or a placebo. The specimen comprised peripheral blood, sampled in a trial of Ad26.COV2.S vaccine versus placebo. The DNA sequence reads TGTGCCAGCAGCGAGAGAGGGCCCCAGCATTTT. The translation is CASSERGPQHF.